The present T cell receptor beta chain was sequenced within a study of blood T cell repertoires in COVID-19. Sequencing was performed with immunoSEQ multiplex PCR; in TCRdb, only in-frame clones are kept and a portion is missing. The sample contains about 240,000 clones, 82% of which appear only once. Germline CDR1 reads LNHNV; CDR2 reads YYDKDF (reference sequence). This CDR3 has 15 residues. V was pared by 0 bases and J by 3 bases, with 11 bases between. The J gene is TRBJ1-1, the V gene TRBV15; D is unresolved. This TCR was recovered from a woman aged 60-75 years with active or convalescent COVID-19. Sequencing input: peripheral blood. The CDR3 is CATSRDFTGDTEAFF. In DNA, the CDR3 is TGTGCCACCAGCAGAGATTTTACGGGAGACACTGAAGCTTTCTTT.